A single T cell receptor (beta chain) is shown here with its context. Profiled with immunoSEQ multiplex PCR; TCRdb holds only in-frame clones, not every one. The sample lists approximately 2,200 clones, about 80% occurring once. This record comes from a study of coeliac disease. Study-wide context: Without high-resolution HLA typing, biased TRBV7-2 usage was queried.

The germline V gene encodes CDR1 SGHVS and CDR2 FNYEAQ. J was trimmed by 15 bases and V by 1 base; bases with no gene match: 9. The CDR3 loop spans 14 amino acids. The sequence was obtained from a human donor without celiac disease. Sequenced material: lymphocytes from the gut lamina propria. The chain carries TRBV7-6 and TRBJ1-5, with 10 bases fitting TRBD1. The CDR3 sequence is CASSLGAGTGVVHF. The CDR3 nucleotides are TGTGCCAGCAGCTTAGGGGCCGGGACAGGGGTCGTGCATTTT.